The 10 T cell receptor beta chains below were found in one sample sequenced in a study of CD8 T cells in Susac syndrome. A quantity of about 0.5 to 1 ug RNA underwent reverse transcription using random hexamers. TCRdb re-called the immunoSEQ multiplex PCR reads through MiXCR, storing one row per CDR3 protein. The sample consists of under 95,000 distinct CDR3 sequences, just under 95% of them appearing once. The material sequenced was CD4+ T cells from PBMCs. The receptors here all came from a human donor with Susac syndrome.

The count of this clonotype is one. The chain is built from TRBV11-3 and TRBJ2-3; 7 bases map to TRBD2. CDR3 size: 15 residues. V trimming: 5 bases; J trimming: 1 base; junction bases outside the gene matches: 6. Germline V gives CDR1 SGHNT, CDR2 YENEEA. The CDR3 DNA sequence: TGTGCCAGCAGCGCGCGGGGGATCCGCACAGATACGCAGTATTTT. It encodes CASSARGIRTDTQYF.

V usage is TRBV4-3 and J usage is TRBJ1-6; D not resolved. Germline CDR1 is LGHNA and CDR2 is YSLEER. The CDR3 length is 14 residues. With 4 bases removed from V and 8 bases from J, the gap between germline ends came to 12 bases. The chain's CDR3 is CASSPSTRYSPLHF. CDR3 coding DNA: TGCGCCAGCAGCCCCTCGACTCGGTATTCACCCCTCCACTTT.

V usage is TRBV5-6 and J usage is TRBJ2-1; 10 positions agree with TRBD2. The CDR3 totals 15 residues. Germline values: CDR1 SGHDT, CDR2 YYEEEE. Trimming at V came to 2 bases and at J to 2 bases, leaving 1 base not matched to a gene. As DNA, the CDR3 is TGTGCCAGCAGCTTAGCGGGGGGGGCCTACAATGAGCAGTTCTTC. This translates into CASSLAGGAYNEQFF.

The chain recombines TRBV19 with TRBJ2-2, with a tentative D call TRBD2 (6 bases). CDR3 length: 16 amino acids. V lost 3 bases, J lost 4 bases, and 15 bases lay in between. Germline CDR1 reads LNHDA; CDR2 reads SQIVND (reference sequence). The CDR3 region is CASSMAGFPLTGELFF. The DNA of the CDR3 is TGTGCCAGTAGTATGGCGGGGTTCCCCCTCACCGGGGAGCTGTTTTTT.

The chain uses TRBV5-6 and TRBJ2-1; D not certain. Trimming cost V 5 bases and J 7 bases, with 16 bases left between them. CDR1 SGHDT and CDR2 YYEEEE come from the germline V gene. This CDR3 spans 14 amino acids. Here the CDR3 reads CASRGPFGVNEQFF. CDR3 sequence (DNA): TGTGCCAGCAGAGGGCCTTTTGGAGTAAATGAGCAGTTCTTC.

The chain couples TRBV25-1 to TRBJ2-7; 10 nucleotides agree with TRBD1. The CDR3 is 16 amino acids. Germline loops: CDR1 MGHDK, CDR2 SYGVNS. J was trimmed by 3 bases and V by 4 bases; bases with no gene match: 9. The DNA for the CDR3 is TGTGCCAGCAGTGTCCTTCCGGGACAGGGGATCTACGAGCAGTACTTC. Protein sequence: CASSVLPGQGIYEQYF.

V gene TRBV5-4 combines with J gene TRBJ1-1, with D unresolved. This CDR3 region has 13 residues. The V and J ends lost 6 bases and 0 bases respectively, with 9 bases between them. Germline V gene sequence: CDR1 SGHNT, CDR2 YYREEE (reference sequence). CDR3 sequence reads: CASNTLMNTEAFF. DNA for the CDR3: TGTGCCAGCAACACACTGATGAACACTGAAGCTTTCTTT.

The rearrangement uses TRBV3-1 and TRBJ2-7, with unresolved D. The CDR3 covers 13 residues. Trimming pared 1 base from V and 2 bases from J, leaving 6 bases between. CDR1 is LGHDT and CDR2 is YNNKEL in the germline V gene (reference sequence). The chain's CDR3 is CASSQAETYEQYF. As DNA, the CDR3 is TGTGCCAGCAGCCAAGCTGAGACCTACGAGCAGTACTTC.

V usage is TRBV5-1 and J usage is TRBJ1-1, with a tentative D call TRBD1 (6 bases). The CDR3 spans 14 residues. V was pared by 4 bases and J by 7 bases, with 17 bases between. Germline CDR1 SGHRS, CDR2 YFSETQ. CDR3 residues: CASSPGGRLLEAFF. In nucleotides, the CDR3 is TGCGCCAGCAGCCCGGGGGGGCGCCTACTTGAAGCTTTCTTT. The variable domain in full, with the rest retrieved from reference TRBV5-1 and TRBJ1-1, is KAGVTQTPRYLIKTRGQQVTLSCSPISGHRSVSWYQQTPGQGLQFLFEYFSETQRNKGNFPGRFSGRQFSNSRSEMNVSTLELGDSALYLCASSPGGRLLEAFFGQGTRLTVV.

This chain joins TRBV30 and TRBJ2-7, with no clear D. This CDR3 contains 12 residues. Germline CDR1 GTSNPN, CDR2 SVGIG (reference sequence). V lost 2 bases and J 5 bases, leaving 10 bases between the germline ends. The CDR3 reads CAWSPTKNEQYF. In DNA, the CDR3 is TGTGCCTGGAGTCCCACCAAGAACGAGCAGTACTTC.